Presented here are 13 T cell receptor beta chains from one specimen sequenced in a study of T cells in Graves' hyperthyroidism and ophthalmopathy. Researchers took RNA transcripts and amplified the TCR beta CDR3 regions from them. An initial round of RT-PCR targeting the TCR CDR3 relied on the HTBI primer set. TCRdb reanalysed the multiplex PCR reads using MiXCR and keeps one entry per CDR3 protein. The sample yields around 700,000 distinct CDR3 sequences, around a sixth seen once. The sequenced material came from blood. The receptors were gathered from a woman aged 45-65 years with Graves' hyperthyroidism that later progressed to Graves' ophthalmopathy.

This chain links TRBV10-3 with TRBJ2-5, with no clear D. The CDR3 contains 15 residues. V was trimmed by 3 bases and J by 1 base, leaving 12 bases between them. Per the germline V gene, CDR1 is ENHRY and CDR2 is SYGVKD. CDR3 in amino acids: CAISDPSLTQETQYF. The CDR3 DNA reads as TGTGCCATCAGTGACCCCAGCCTCACCCAAGAGACCCAGTACTTC.

The chain recombines TRBV10-3 with TRBJ1-5, with D hard to call. CDR1 is ENHRY, CDR2 SYGVKD, per germline. CDR3 length equals 15 residues. Trimming shortened V by 3 bases and J by 6 bases, and 15 bases separated the two germline ends. The CDR3, as DNA: TGTGCCATCAGTGACCCCGCCAGGCCTGGTCAGCCCCAGCATTTT. It is translated as CAISDPARPGQPQHF.

This clonotype was counted ten times or more. CDR3 bases: TGTGCCAGCAGCCAAGTAGCCCAGGCCGAAGCTTTCTTT. Translating it yields CASSQVAQAEAFF. The gene calls are TRBV3-1 and TRBJ1-1; D is uncertain. The CDR3 length is 13 residues. Deletions cut 1 base from V and 8 bases from J, with 11 bases between. Germline CDR1 and CDR2: LGHDT and YNNKEL (reference sequence).

The rearrangement links TRBV30 to TRBJ2-1; 9 bases are shared with TRBD2. Germline CDR1 reads GTSNPN; CDR2 reads SVGIG (reference sequence). Trimming cost V 2 bases and J 7 bases; bases outside gene matches: 9. There are 15 residues in the CDR3. The CDR3 loop is CAWSLSSGILNEQFF. In nucleotides, the CDR3 is TGTGCCTGGAGTTTGTCTAGCGGGATCCTAAATGAGCAGTTCTTC.

This chain uses TRBV7-8 with TRBJ1-4; 8 bases map to TRBD1. With 7 bases clipped from V and 6 bases from J, the junction kept 13 bases outside the gene matches. Germline V gene data show CDR1 as SGHVS and CDR2 as FQNEAQ. CDR3 size: 16 residues. In DNA, the CDR3 is TGTGCCAGCACGAAGGGGCAGGGGGCCGGTTATGAAAAACTGTTTTTT. It encodes CASTKGQGAGYEKLFF.

On this clonotype: One junction end does not reproduce the germline sequence, and a read error may be involved. The CDR3 reads CAGSLVAAPVEQFF. CDR3 DNA sequence: TGTGCCGGCAGCTTAGTAGCGGCACCCGTTGAGCAGTTCTTC. The chain links TRBV7-2 to TRBJ2-1; maybe TRBD2 (6 bases). The germline V gene has CDR1 SGHTA and CDR2 FQGNSA. CDR3 length equals 14 residues.

J is TRBJ2-7 and V is TRBV29-1; 10 bases fit TRBD2. Losses at the gene ends were 1 base for V and 7 bases for J; bases not matched to a gene: 10. The CDR3 covers 15 residues. Germline values: CDR1 SQVTM, CDR2 ANQGSEA. CDR3 bases: TGCAGCGTTGAAGGGCCTAGCGGGGGCTACAATGAGCAGTACTTC. Amino acids: CSVEGPSGGYNEQYF.

This clonotype occurred many times. CDR3 nucleotides: TGTGCCAGCAGCTTAGACCGAAGGTGGAGCACTGAAGCTTTCTTT. Protein: CASSLDRRWSTEAFF. This chain links TRBV11-2 with TRBJ1-1; D is undetermined. In germline, CDR1 is SGHAT, CDR2 FQNNGV. Trimming pared 0 bases from V and 4 bases from J, leaving 12 bases between. The CDR3 covers 15 residues.

This sequence joins TRBV6-1 and TRBJ2-7; 9 positions match TRBD1. Germline-derived CDR1 and CDR2 are MNHNS and SASEGT. This CDR3 region has 14 residues. With 5 bases clipped from V and 6 bases from J, the junction kept 8 bases outside the gene matches. The CDR3 sequence is CASSPGQGLGEQYF. The DNA for the CDR3 is TGTGCCAGCAGTCCGGGACAGGGTCTTGGCGAGCAGTACTTC.

This clonotype was seen a handful of times. The rearrangement uses TRBV5-1 and TRBJ2-2; D perhaps matches TRBD2 (6 bases). Germline V gene data show CDR1 as SGHRS and CDR2 as YFSETQ. V lost 3 bases to trimming and J lost 1 base, with 13 bases between them. The CDR3 has 16 residues. The CDR3 loop is CASSSRRGLNTGELFF. CDR3 bases: TGCGCCAGCAGCTCCCGGCGGGGCCTGAACACCGGGGAGCTGTTTTTT.

This clonotype occurred many times. CDR3 nucleotide sequence: TGTGCCAGCAGTCCCGGGACACCCAATCAGCCCCAGCATTTT. Translated, it gives CASSPGTPNQPQHF. This rearrangement joins TRBV2 to TRBJ1-5; D may be TRBD1 (6 bases). From germline, CDR1 is SNHLY and CDR2 FYNNEI. The V and J ends lost 5 bases and 3 bases respectively, with 11 bases between them. The CDR3 is 14 residues long.

The chain joins TRBV19 to TRBJ1-2; 11 positions agree with TRBD1. Germline CDR1 reads LNHDA; CDR2 reads SQIVND (reference sequence). This CDR3 has 14 amino acids. The V and J ends lost 7 bases and 7 bases, in that order; junction bases with no gene match: 8. In DNA, the CDR3 is TGTGCCAGTATCCGGGACAGGGGGGCTGGTGGCTACACCTTC. It codes for CASIRDRGAGGYTF.

This clonotype was counted many times. The V gene is TRBV2, the J gene TRBJ2-3; TRBD2 matches 9 bases. With V trimmed by 2 bases and J by 4 bases, 4 bases remained unmatched. Germline CDR1 SNHLY, CDR2 FYNNEI. The CDR3 is made up of 15 amino acids. The CDR3 DNA sequence: TGTGCCAGCAGTGAATTGCGGGGGGGGTCAGATACGCAGTATTTT. It translates to CASSELRGGSDTQYF.